This T cell receptor beta chain derives from a study of blood T cell repertoires in COVID-19. In the study overall: Sites in the United States, Italy and Spain provided acute and convalescent COVID-19 samples.

CDR3 length equals 15 residues. V lost 3 bases to trimming and J lost 4 bases; unmatched junction nucleotides: 2. Germline V gene data show CDR1 as SGHNT and CDR2 as YYREEE (reference sequence). Clones were read by immunoSEQ multiplex PCR, and TCRdb kept only the in-frame ones, dropping some. The repertoire holds 250,000 to 300,000 clones, with roughly nine tenths as singletons. The sequenced sample was peripheral blood. The clonotype originates from a man between 18 and 35 years old with active or convalescent COVID-19. The chain joins TRBV5-4 to TRBJ2-3, with TRBD2 matching 13 bases. The CDR3 bases are TGTGCCAGCAGCTCCACTAGCGGGAGGGCAGATACGCAGTATTTT. Protein: CASSSTSGRADTQYF.